Following are 16 T cell receptor beta chains from one sample sequenced in a study of T cell responses to AZD1222 COVID-19 vaccine. Repertoires were generated with immunoSEQ multiplex PCR, while TCRdb's copy carries only in-frame clones and drops some. The sample lists tens of thousands of clones; approximately 90% were seen once. The sample was peripheral blood, taken on day 0 of AZD1222 vaccination. These receptors were collected from an adult in good health.

This chain joins TRBV18 and TRBJ1-4; the D gene is possibly TRBD1 (6 bases). V was pared by 1 base and J by 8 bases, with 14 bases between. The CDR3 runs 15 residues. CDR1 and CDR2 from the germline V gene are KGHSH and LQKENI. The chain's CDR3 is CASSPRSGEEEKLFF. The CDR3 nucleotides read TGTGCCAGCTCACCACGATCAGGGGAAGAAGAAAAACTGTTTTTT.

The J gene is TRBJ1-5, the V gene TRBV4-1; perhaps TRBD1 as D (6 bases). The ends were cut back, 0 bases at V and 7 bases at J, with 13 bases in the middle. Germline-derived CDR1 and CDR2 are MGHRA and YSYEKL. The CDR3 runs 15 residues. This CDR3 is CASSQDQGWNQPQHF. DNA of the CDR3: TGCGCCAGCAGCCAAGATCAGGGGTGGAACCAGCCCCAGCATTTT.

The V call is TRBV5-5, the J call TRBJ1-1, with D possibly TRBD1 on 6 matching bases. The V end was cut by 4 bases, the J end by 5 bases, with 18 bases between. The CDR3 length is 15 residues. The V gene's germline CDR1 is SGHKS and CDR2 YYEKEE (reference sequence). The CDR3 sequence is CASSDRRAPGTEAFF. The CDR3 DNA sequence: TGTGCCAGCAGCGACAGGCGGGCGCCCGGAACTGAAGCTTTCTTT.

CDR3 coding DNA: TGTGCCAGCAGGTTCACCGGGACGGCTGTAAACTATGGCTACACCTTC. Amino acids: CASRFTGTAVNYGYTF. The genes are TRBV5-8 and TRBJ1-2; TRBD1 is a possible D gene (5 bases). This CDR3 spans 16 amino acids. Trimming shortened V by 5 bases and J by 2 bases, and 19 bases separated the two germline ends. Germline V gives CDR1 SGHTS, CDR2 YDEGEE. The variable domain in full, with the rest retrieved from reference TRBV5-8 and TRBJ1-2, is EAGVTQSPTHLIKTRGQQATLRCSPISGHTSVYWYQQALGLGLQFLLWYDEGEERNRGNFPPRFSGRQFPNYSSELNVNALELEDSALYLCASRFTGTAVNYGYTFGSGTRLTVV.

CDR3 residues: CASSSDGWVDTEAFF. The CDR3 region has the DNA TGCGCCAGCAGCTCCGATGGTTGGGTGGACACTGAAGCTTTCTTT. The J gene is TRBJ1-1, the V gene TRBV5-1; the D is unclear. This CDR3 contains 15 residues. The germline V gene has CDR1 SGHRS and CDR2 YFSETQ. Trimming pared 3 bases from V and 3 bases from J, leaving 15 bases between.

V usage is TRBV25-1 and J usage is TRBJ2-1, with 8 bases matching TRBD1. Germline CDR1 MGHDK, CDR2 SYGVNS. The CDR3 contains 15 residues. V dropped 5 bases and J dropped 4; count of bases not matched to a gene: 7. CDR3 sequence: CASSPDRGVYNEQFF. The CDR3 DNA reads TGTGCCAGCAGTCCCGACAGGGGAGTTTACAATGAGCAGTTCTTC. The whole variable domain, filled in from reference TRBV25-1 and TRBJ2-1, reads EADIYQTPRYLVIGTGKKITLECSQTMGHDKMYWYQQDPGMELHLIHYSYGVNSTEKGDLSSESTVSRIRTEHFPLTLESARPSHTSQYLCASSPDRGVYNEQFFGPGTRLTVL.

The rearrangement uses TRBV19 and TRBJ2-5, with D unclear. The germline gives CDR1 LNHDA, CDR2 SQIVND (reference sequence). V was trimmed by 3 bases and J by 1 base, leaving 12 bases between them. CDR3 length: 15 amino acids. The CDR3 region has the DNA TGTGCCAGTAGTATTAGGAGCGCTACCCAAGAGACCCAGTACTTC. Amino acid sequence: CASSIRSATQETQYF.

The chain has TRBV9 and TRBJ2-1, with 7 bases identical to TRBD1. Germline V gene sequence: CDR1 SGDLS, CDR2 YYNGEE. J lost 2 bases, V lost 3 bases, and 11 bases had no gene match. There are 17 residues in the CDR3. The CDR3 nucleotides are TGTGCCAGCAGCGAACAGTTCACAGGGGCGACCTACAATGAGCAGTTCTTC. Translation: CASSEQFTGATYNEQFF.

The gene calls are TRBV5-4 and TRBJ2-2, with TRBD1 as a possible D gene (6 bases). The CDR3 length is 16 residues. Germline CDR1 and CDR2: SGHNT and YYREEE (reference sequence). Trimming pared 4 bases from V and 4 bases from J, leaving 17 bases between. This chain's CDR3 is CASSPTGTRSTGELFF. CDR3 nucleotide sequence: TGTGCCAGCAGCCCCACCGGGACAAGATCCACCGGGGAGCTGTTTTTT.

V is TRBV7-2 and J is TRBJ1-3, with D perhaps TRBD1 (5 bases). This CDR3 has 17 residues. Germline V gives CDR1 SGHTA, CDR2 FQGNSA. V lost 7 bases to trimming and J lost 0 bases, with 19 bases between them. The DNA for the CDR3 is TGTGCCAGCACATCGCTCCGGGGGATGAGCTCTGGAAACACCATATATTTT. This codes for CASTSLRGMSSGNTIYF.

The CDR3 bases are TGCGCCAGCAGCTTGCAGACGAACACTGAAGCTTTCTTT. Translation: CASSLQTNTEAFF. This rearrangement joins TRBV5-1 to TRBJ1-1; D is uncertain. The length of the CDR3 is 13 residues. Germline V gene sequence: CDR1 SGHRS, CDR2 YFSETQ. V lost 1 base, J lost 1 base, and 5 bases lay in between.

The rearrangement links TRBV18 to TRBJ1-6; weak D call: TRBD1 (6 bases). Per germline, CDR1 KGHSH and CDR2 LQKENI. The CDR3 extends over 18 amino acids. Trimming cost V 5 bases and J 1 base, with 18 bases left between them. CDR3 protein: CASSANFRGGSYNSPLHF. The CDR3 DNA is TGTGCCAGCTCAGCCAATTTCAGGGGAGGGTCCTATAATTCACCCCTCCACTTT.

This chain's CDR3 is CASSRTSGGATYNEQFF. CDR3 bases: TGCGCCAGCAGCCGGACTAGCGGGGGGGCCACCTACAATGAGCAGTTCTTC. The chain couples TRBV4-3 to TRBJ2-1, with 15 bases identical to TRBD2. V dropped 4 bases and J dropped 2; count of bases not matched to a gene: 3. The CDR3 sequence is 17 residues long. Germline values: CDR1 LGHNA, CDR2 YSLEER.

This clone was observed once. V usage is TRBV7-9 and J usage is TRBJ1-1; 9 bases are shared with TRBD1. The CDR3 loop spans 13 amino acids. After removal of 5 bases from V and 6 bases from J, the junction contained 4 bases not matched to a gene. Germline CDR1 reads SEHNR; CDR2 reads FQNEAQ (reference sequence). The DNA of the CDR3 is TGTGCCAGCAGCGTACAGGGGGCCCCTGAAGCTTTCTTT. This translates into CASSVQGAPEAFF.

The chain links TRBV3-1 (or the pseudogene TRBV3-2) to TRBJ2-3; the D gene is possibly TRBD2 (6 bases). The CDR3 spans 16 residues. Germline-derived CDR1 and CDR2 are LGHDT and YNNKEL (reference sequence). V was trimmed by 5 bases and J by 0 bases, leaving 15 bases between them. The CDR3 sequence: CASSDFSGNSTDTQYF. The CDR3 nucleotides are TGTGCCAGCAGCGACTTTAGCGGAAATAGCACAGATACGCAGTATTTT.

The V gene is TRBV7-3, the J gene TRBJ2-2; possibly TRBD1 or TRBD2 for D (5 bases each). The CDR3 loop spans 13 amino acids. V dropped 8 bases and J dropped 1 base, with 8 bases sitting between them. Per germline, CDR1 SGHTA and CDR2 FQGTGA. The CDR3: CASGGGNTGELFF. Here the CDR3 DNA reads TGTGCCAGCGGTGGGGGGAACACCGGGGAGCTGTTTTTT.